This record looks at one T cell receptor beta chain sequence and its context. This specimen comes from a study of blood T cell repertoires in COVID-19. Germline-derived CDR1 and CDR2 are SNHLY and FYNNEI. This CDR3 spans 13 amino acids. The V end lost 2 bases, the J end lost 6 bases, and 10 bases lay between the germline ends. Data came from immunoSEQ multiplex PCR; TCRdb stores just in-frame clones and leaves some out. The table records about 480,000 clones, approximately 87% of them present only once. Sequenced material: PBMCs or T cells enriched from blood (not recorded which). The chain recombines TRBV2 with TRBJ1-2; D is unclear. The receptor was isolated from a woman between 40 and 50 years old who had recovered from COVID-19. CDR3 nucleotides: TGTGCCAGCAGTGAAATGGGAGGGCATGGCTACACCTTC. Translating gives CASSEMGGHGYTF. The whole variable domain, remainder taken from reference TRBV2 and TRBJ1-2, is EPEVTQTPSHQVTQMGQEVILRCVPISNHLYFYWYRQILGQKVEFLVSFYNNEISEKSEIFDDQFSVERPDGSNFTLKIRSTKLEDSAMYFCASSEMGGHGYTFGSGTRLTVV.